This T cell receptor beta chain was obtained from a study of cytomegalovirus exposure and HLA in healthy donors. Study outcomes and limitations: It was assumed in the presence/absence analyses that sequencing depth was roughly uniform across donors. TCR beta chains associated with HLA were, in a later analysis, more clonally expanded than equally common others. Fewer than 20,000 TCR beta sequences were associated with HLA alleles at 0.05 false discovery rate in a later analysis.

This CDR3 has 15 amino acids. The trim removed 6 bases at V and 4 bases at J, leaving 8 bases unmatched. Germline lookup yields CDR1 MDHEN and CDR2 SYDVKM. As to this clone: As yet, its antigen is unknown.

With 60 Vbeta and 13 Jbeta primers, the PCR was carried out. Only in-frame clones appear in the TCRdb table, and some are missing; sequencing was by immunoSEQ multiplex PCR. The sample lists 100,000 to 150,000 clones; roughly 79% were seen once. Material: PBMCs. The sequence derives from a woman aged 45-65 years in good health and CMV-seronegative. This chain joins TRBV28 and TRBJ2-2; 7 bases are shared with TRBD1. CDR3 sequence: CASRDNTGATGELFF. The CDR3 DNA reads TGTGCCAGCAGGGACAACACAGGGGCCACCGGGGAGCTGTTTTTT. The full variable domain, in which reference TRBV28 and TRBJ2-2 provide the parts outside the CDR3, is DVKVTQSSRYLVKRTGEKVFLECVQDMDHENMFWYRQDPGLGLRLIYFSYDVKMKEKGDIPEGYSVSREKKERFSLILESASTNQTSMYLCASRDNTGATGELFFGEGSRLTVL.